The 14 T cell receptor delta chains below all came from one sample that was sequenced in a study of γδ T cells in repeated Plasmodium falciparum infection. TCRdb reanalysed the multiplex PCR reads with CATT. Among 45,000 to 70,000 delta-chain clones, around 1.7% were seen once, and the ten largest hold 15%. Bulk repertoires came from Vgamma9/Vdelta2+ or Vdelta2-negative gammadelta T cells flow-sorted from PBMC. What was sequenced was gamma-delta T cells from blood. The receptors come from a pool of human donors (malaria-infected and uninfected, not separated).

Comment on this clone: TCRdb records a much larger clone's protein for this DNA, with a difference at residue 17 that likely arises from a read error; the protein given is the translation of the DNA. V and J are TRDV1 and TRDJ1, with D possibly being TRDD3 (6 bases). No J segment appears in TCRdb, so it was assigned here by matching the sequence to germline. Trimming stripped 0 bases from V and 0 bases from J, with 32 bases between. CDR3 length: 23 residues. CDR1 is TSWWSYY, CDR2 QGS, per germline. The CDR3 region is CALGELRRGPGASTRGHTDKLIF. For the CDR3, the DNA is TGTGCTCTTGGGGAACTCCGTCGAGGTCCTGGGGCCTCAACGCGGGGGCACACCGATAAACTCATCTTT.

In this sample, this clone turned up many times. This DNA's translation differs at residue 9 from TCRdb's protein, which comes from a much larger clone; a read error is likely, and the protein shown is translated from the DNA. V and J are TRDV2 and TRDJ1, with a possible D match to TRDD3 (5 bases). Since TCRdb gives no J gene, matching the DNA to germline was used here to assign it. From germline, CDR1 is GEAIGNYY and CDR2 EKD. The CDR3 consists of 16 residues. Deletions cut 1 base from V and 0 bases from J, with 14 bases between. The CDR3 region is CACDTGYWSHTDKLIF. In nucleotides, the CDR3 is TGTGCCTGTGACACGGGGTACTGGAGCCACACCGATAAACTCATCTTT.

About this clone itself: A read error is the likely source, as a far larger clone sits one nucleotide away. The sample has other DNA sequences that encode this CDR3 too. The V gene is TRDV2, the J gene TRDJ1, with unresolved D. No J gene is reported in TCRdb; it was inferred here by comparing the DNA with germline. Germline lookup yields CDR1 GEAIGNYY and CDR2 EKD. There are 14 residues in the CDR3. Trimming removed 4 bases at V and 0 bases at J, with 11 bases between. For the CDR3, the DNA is TGTGCCTGTGATGCCCTGCCAGACACCGATAAACTCATCTTT. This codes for CACDALPDTDKLIF.

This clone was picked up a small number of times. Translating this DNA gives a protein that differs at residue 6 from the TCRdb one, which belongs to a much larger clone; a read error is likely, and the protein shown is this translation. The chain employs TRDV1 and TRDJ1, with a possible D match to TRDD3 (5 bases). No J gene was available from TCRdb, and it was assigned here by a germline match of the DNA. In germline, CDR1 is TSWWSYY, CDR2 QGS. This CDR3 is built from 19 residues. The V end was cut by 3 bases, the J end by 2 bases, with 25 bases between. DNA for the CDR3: TGTGCTCTTGGGGAGCGTTCCCTTTTTTGGGATTGGCGAACCGATAAACTCATCTTT. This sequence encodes CALGERSLFWDWRTDKLIF.

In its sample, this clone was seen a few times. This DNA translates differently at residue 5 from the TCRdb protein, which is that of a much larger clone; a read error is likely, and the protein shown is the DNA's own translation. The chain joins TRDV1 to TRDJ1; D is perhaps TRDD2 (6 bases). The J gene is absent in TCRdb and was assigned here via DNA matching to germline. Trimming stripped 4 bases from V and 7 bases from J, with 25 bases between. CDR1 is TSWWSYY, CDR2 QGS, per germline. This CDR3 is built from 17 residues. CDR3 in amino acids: CALGGPLSSWAGRKLIF. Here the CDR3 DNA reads TGTGCTCTTGGGGGACCCTTATCTTCCTGGGCAGGACGTAAACTCATCTTT.

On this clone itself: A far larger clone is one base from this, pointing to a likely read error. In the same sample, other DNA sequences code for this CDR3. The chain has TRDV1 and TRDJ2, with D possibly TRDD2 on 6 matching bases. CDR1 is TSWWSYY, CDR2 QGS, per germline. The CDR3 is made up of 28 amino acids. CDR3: CALGELFLAFPQRRTLVLSIALTAQLFF. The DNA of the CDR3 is TGTGCTCTTGGGGAACTATTTTTGGCCTTCCCTCAACGGCGTACCTTAGTCCTCTCGATCGCTTTGACGGCACAACTCTTCTTT.

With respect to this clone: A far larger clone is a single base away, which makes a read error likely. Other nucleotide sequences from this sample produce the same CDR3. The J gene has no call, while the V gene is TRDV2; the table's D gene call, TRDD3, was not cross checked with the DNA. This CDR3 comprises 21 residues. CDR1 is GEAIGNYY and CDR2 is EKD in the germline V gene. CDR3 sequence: CACDTGTVAYWGGPLTAQLFF. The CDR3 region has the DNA TGTGCCTGTGACACCGGTACGGTAGCGTACTGGGGGGGCCCTTTGACAGCACAGCTCTTCTTT.

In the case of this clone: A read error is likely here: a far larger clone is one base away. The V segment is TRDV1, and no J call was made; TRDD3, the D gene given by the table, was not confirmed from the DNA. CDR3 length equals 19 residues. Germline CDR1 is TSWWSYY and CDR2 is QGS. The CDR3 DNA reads TGTGCTCTTGGGGAAATCACATACGGGGATACGACCTTCACCGATAAGCTCATCTTT. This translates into CALGEITYGDTTFTDKLIF.

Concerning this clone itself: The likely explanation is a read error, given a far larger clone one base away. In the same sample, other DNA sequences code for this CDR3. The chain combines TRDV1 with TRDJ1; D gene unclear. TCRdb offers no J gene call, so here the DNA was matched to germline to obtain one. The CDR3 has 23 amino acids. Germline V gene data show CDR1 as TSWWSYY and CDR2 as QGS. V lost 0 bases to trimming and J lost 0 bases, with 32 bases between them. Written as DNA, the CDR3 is TGTGCTCTTGGGGAACTAGCGTCCACTTACCGGCTTTACGTCTGGACGTACACCGATAAACTCATCTTT. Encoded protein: CALGELASTYRLYVWTYTDKLIF.

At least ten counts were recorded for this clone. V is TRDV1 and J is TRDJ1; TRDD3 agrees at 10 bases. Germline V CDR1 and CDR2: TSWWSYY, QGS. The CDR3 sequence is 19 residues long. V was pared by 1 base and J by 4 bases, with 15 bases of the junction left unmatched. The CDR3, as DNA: TGTGCTCTTGGGGAACCCTTCTACAACTGGGGGATTGTGATCGATAAACTCATCTTT. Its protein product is CALGEPFYNWGIVIDKLIF.

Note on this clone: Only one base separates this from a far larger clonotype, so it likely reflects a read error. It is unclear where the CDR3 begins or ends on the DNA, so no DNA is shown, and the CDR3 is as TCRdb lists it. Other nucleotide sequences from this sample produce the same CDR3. The CDR3 region is CALGEPTADWGIGTDKLIF. The V gene reported is TRDV1; the J gene is uncalled; no DNA check was done on the table's D call, TRDD3. Germline CDR1 and CDR2: TSWWSYY and QGS. The CDR3 spans 19 amino acids, including both terminal residues.

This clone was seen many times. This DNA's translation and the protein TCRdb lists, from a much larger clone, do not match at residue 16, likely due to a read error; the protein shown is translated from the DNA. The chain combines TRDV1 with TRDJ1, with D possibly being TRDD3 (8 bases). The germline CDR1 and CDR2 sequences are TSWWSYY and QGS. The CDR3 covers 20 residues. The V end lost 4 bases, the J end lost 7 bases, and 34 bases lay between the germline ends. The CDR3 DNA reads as TGTGCTCTTGGGGCTCCATTTTCCTACTTACACTGGGGGGCCACTGCTAAACTCATCTTT. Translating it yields CALGAPFSYLHWGATAKLIF.

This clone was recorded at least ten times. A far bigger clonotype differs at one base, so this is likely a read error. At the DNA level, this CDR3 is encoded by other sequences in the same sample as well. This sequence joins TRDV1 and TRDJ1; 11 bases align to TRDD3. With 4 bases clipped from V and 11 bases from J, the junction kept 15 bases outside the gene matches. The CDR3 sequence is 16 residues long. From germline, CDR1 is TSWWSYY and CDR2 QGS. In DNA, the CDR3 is TGTGCTCTTGGGGCCGGCCTGGGGGATACATTCAACAAGCTCATCTTT. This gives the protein CALGAGLGDTFNKLIF.

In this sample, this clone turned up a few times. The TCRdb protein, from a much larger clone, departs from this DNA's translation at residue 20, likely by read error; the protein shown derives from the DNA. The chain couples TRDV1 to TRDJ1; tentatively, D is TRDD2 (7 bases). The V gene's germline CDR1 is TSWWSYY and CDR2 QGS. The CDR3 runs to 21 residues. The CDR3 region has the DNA TGTGCTCTTGGGGATGTATTCCTACCCTCAACGCTGGGGATCAATAGCGATAAACTCACATTT. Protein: CALGDVFLPSTLGINSDKLTF.